The 9 T cell receptor beta chains below come from one sample, sequenced in a study of human T cells and chemical hapten exposure. Sample time point: healthy volunteer bleed at 2 weeks. Unseparated into fractions, whole blood served as the source from which total RNA was extracted. MiXCR, applied by TCRdb to the RACE reads, yields one record per CDR3 protein. The repertoire holds roughly 49,000 distinct CDR3 sequences, with roughly 4% as singletons. Sequencing was carried out using whole blood. The receptors here all came from a female donor in good health. Some clones in this sample may be carry-over from other donors' samples.

There are many counts of this clonotype. The chain carries TRBV5-1 and TRBJ2-3, with D perhaps assigned TRBD1 or TRBD2 (6 bases each). The V gene lost 4 bases and the J gene lost 3 bases, with 15 bases spanning the gap. This CDR3 is 15 amino acids long. Germline V gives CDR1 SGHRS, CDR2 YFSETQ. The CDR3 sequence: CASSTRGESTDTQYF. The CDR3 coding sequence is TGCGCCAGCAGCACGAGGGGGGAATCGACAGATACGCAGTATTTT.

The rearrangement uses TRBV7-8 and TRBJ2-3, with a weak D call TRBD2 (6 bases). Trimming left V 2 bases short and J 1 base short, with 10 bases between. Germline V gene lookup returns CDR1 SGHVS and CDR2 FQNEAQ. There are 15 residues in the CDR3. In DNA form, the CDR3 reads TGTGCCAGCAGCTTATGGGGGGTACGCACAGATACGCAGTATTTT. It codes for CASSLWGVRTDTQYF.

This clonotype was recorded many times. The rearrangement links TRBV20-1 to TRBJ2-3, with D maybe TRBD2 (7 bases). CDR3 length equals 14 residues. Germline CDR1 is DFQATT and CDR2 is SNEGSKA (reference sequence). V lost 3 bases and J 2 bases, leaving 12 bases between the germline ends. The CDR3: CSASGGAVTDTQYF. CDR3 sequence (DNA): TGCAGTGCTAGTGGGGGGGCCGTCACAGATACGCAGTATTTT.

This clonotype was counted a few times. V usage is TRBV10-3 and J usage is TRBJ2-3; the match to TRBD2 covers 8 bases. Germline V gene data show CDR1 as ENHRY and CDR2 as SYGVKD. This CDR3 spans 15 amino acids. Unmatched junction bases numbered 8, after V lost 6 bases and J lost 3 bases. CDR3 DNA sequence: TGTGCCATCAGATCACCCGGGGGGGAAACAGATACGCAGTATTTT. Its translation is CAIRSPGGETDTQYF.

V gene TRBV7-9 combines with J gene TRBJ1-5; D gene ambiguous. V was clipped by 1 base and J by 6 bases, with 10 bases between them. The CDR3 spans 14 residues. From germline, CDR1 is SEHNR and CDR2 FQNEAQ (reference sequence). This CDR3 is CASSLDGVGQPQHF. CDR3 bases: TGTGCCAGCAGCTTAGACGGGGTGGGTCAGCCCCAGCATTTT.

This clonotype came up many times. This sequence joins TRBV5-1 and TRBJ2-7, with TRBD1 identical over 7 bases. The CDR3 has 15 amino acids. CDR1 and CDR2 (germline): SGHRS, YFSETQ. Trimming removed 4 bases from V and 2 bases from J; junction bases left unmatched: 9. The DNA for the CDR3 is TGCGCCAGCAGCCCAACAGGGGCCAGCGCCTACGAGCAGTACTTC. This codes for CASSPTGASAYEQYF.

This clonotype was counted ten times or more. This rearrangement joins TRBV12-3 or TRBV12-4 to TRBJ2-6; D remains unclear. Trimming took 6 bases from V and 0 from J, leaving 6 bases between them. The CDR3 extends over 14 amino acids. This CDR3 is CASRTSSGANVLTF. The CDR3 DNA reads TGTGCCAGCAGGACTTCCTCTGGGGCCAACGTCCTGACTTTC.

This clonotype was detected many times. V is TRBV3-1 and J is TRBJ1-6; D might be TRBD1 (5 bases). The V end lost 0 bases, the J end lost 14 bases, and 17 bases lay between the germline ends. The CDR3 sequence is 15 residues long. The germline V gene has CDR1 LGHDT and CDR2 YNNKEL (reference sequence). The CDR3 nucleotides read TGTGCCAGCAGCCAAGATCTACAGACAGCCTCTTCCCTCCACTTT. Translated, it gives CASSQDLQTASSLHF.

The table lists this clonotype with many counts. The chain couples TRBV3-1 to TRBJ2-3, with unresolved D. V dropped 4 bases and J dropped 4 bases, with 15 bases sitting between them. CDR1 and CDR2 from the germline V gene are LGHDT and YNNKEL (reference sequence). There are 15 residues in the CDR3. CDR3 sequence (DNA): TGTGCCAGCAGCCCCATGACGTCGGGTGCAGATACGCAGTATTTT. This sequence encodes CASSPMTSGADTQYF.